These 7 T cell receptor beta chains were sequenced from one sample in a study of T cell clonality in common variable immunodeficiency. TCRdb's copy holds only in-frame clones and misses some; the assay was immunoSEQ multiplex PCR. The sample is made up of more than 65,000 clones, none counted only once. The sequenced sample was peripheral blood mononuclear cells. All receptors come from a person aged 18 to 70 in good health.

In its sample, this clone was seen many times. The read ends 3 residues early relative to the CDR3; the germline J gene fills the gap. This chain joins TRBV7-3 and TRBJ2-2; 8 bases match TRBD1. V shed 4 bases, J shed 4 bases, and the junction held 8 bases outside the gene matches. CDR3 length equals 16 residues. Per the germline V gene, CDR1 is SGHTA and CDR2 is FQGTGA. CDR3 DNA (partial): TGTGCCAGCAGCTCACCCGGGACAGGCGTCACCGGGGAG. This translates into CASSSPGTGVTGE. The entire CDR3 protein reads CASSSPGTGVTGELFF.

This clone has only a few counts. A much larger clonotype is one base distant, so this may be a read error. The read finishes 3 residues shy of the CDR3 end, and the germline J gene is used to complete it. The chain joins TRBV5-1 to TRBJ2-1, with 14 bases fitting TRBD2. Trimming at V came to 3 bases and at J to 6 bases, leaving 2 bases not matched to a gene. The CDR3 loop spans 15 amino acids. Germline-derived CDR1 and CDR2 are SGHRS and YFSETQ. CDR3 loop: CASSSGLAGANEQFF. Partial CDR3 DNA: TGCGCCAGCAGCTCGGGACTAGCGGGAGCCAATGAG.

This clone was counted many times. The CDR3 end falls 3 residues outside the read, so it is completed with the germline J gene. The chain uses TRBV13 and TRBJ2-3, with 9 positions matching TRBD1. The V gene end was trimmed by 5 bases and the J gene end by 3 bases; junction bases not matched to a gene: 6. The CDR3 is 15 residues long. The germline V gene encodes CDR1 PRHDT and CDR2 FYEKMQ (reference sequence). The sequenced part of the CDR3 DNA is TGTGCCAGCAGCCTTGTACAGGGGGCGACAGATACG. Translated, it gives CASSLVQGATDT. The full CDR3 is CASSLVQGATDTQYF.

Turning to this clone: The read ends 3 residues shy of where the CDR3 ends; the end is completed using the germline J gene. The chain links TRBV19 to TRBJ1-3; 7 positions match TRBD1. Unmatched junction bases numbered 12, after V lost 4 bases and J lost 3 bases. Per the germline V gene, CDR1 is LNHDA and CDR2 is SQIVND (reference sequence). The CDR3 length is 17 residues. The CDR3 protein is CASSTRTGFGSGNTIYF. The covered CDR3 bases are TGTGCCAGTAGTACCCGGACAGGCTTCGGCAGTGGAAACACC.

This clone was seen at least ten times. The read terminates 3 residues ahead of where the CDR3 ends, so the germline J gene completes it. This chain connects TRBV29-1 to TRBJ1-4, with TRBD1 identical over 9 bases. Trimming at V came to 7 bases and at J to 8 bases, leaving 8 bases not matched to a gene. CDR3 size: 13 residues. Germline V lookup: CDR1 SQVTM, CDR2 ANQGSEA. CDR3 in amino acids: CSGSDRGGEKLFF. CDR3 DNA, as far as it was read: TGCAGCGGATCGGACAGGGGAGGCGAAAAA.

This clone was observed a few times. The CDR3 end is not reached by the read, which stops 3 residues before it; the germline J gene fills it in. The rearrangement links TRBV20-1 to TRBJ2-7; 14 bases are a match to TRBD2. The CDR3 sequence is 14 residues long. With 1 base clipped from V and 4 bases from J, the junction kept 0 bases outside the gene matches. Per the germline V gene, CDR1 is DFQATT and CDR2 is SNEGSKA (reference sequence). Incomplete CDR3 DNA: TGCAGTGCTAGAGGGACTAGCGGGAGGTACGAG. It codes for CSARGTSGRYE. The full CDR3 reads CSARGTSGRYEQYF.

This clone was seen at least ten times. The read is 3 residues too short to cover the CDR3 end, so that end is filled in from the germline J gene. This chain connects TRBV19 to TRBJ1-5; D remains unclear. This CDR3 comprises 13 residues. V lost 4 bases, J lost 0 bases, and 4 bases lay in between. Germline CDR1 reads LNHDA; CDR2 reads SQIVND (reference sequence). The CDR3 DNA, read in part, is TGTGCCAGTAGTACTAATAGCAATCAGCCC. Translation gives CASSTNSNQP. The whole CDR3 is CASSTNSNQPQHF. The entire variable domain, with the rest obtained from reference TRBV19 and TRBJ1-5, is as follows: DGGITQSPKYLFRKEGQNVTLSCEQNLNHDAMYWYRQDPGQGLRLIYYSQIVNDFQKGDIAEGYSVSREKKESFPLTVTSAQKNPTAFYLCASSTNSNQPQHFGDGTRLSIL.